The 3 T cell receptor beta chains below come from one sample, sequenced in a study of patients and donors after allogeneic stem cell transplantation. One entry per CDR3 protein results from TCRdb running MiXCR on the RT-PCR reads. This table has about a million distinct CDR3 sequences, about a sixth appearing once. The specimen sequenced was blood, either unsorted or a sorted T cell fraction (not recorded which). These TCRs come from a human donor who was either an allogeneic HSCT recipient or a stem cell or donor lymphocyte infusion donor (not recorded which). It is not recorded whose cells these are; they may come from a transplant donor.

The chain combines TRBV28 with TRBJ2-1, with TRBD1 as a possible D gene (5 bases). Trimming cost V 6 bases and J 4 bases, with 22 bases left between them. Germline loops: CDR1 MDHEN, CDR2 SYDVKM. This CDR3 comprises 17 residues. The CDR3 coding sequence is TGTGCCAGCAGCGGAATGACACATAACAGGAATTACAATGAGCAGTTCTTC. Amino acid sequence: CASSGMTHNRNYNEQFF.

The J gene is TRBJ1-1, the V gene TRBV12-3 or TRBV12-4, with 7 bases aligning to TRBD1. The CDR3 sequence is 11 residues long. J was trimmed by 11 bases and V by 7 bases; bases with no gene match: 7. The CDR3: CASKIDRAAFF. Here the CDR3 DNA reads TGTGCCAGCAAAATAGACAGGGCGGCTTTCTTT.

This chain connects TRBV20-1 to TRBJ2-5; 10 bases match TRBD2. Losses at the gene ends were 6 bases for V and 5 bases for J; bases not matched to a gene: 9. The CDR3 has 14 amino acids. Germline CDR1 and CDR2: DFQATT and SNEGSKA (reference sequence). The CDR3 reads CSAHRTSGQETQYF. The CDR3 DNA sequence: TGCAGTGCACACCGGACTAGCGGCCAGGAGACCCAGTACTTC.